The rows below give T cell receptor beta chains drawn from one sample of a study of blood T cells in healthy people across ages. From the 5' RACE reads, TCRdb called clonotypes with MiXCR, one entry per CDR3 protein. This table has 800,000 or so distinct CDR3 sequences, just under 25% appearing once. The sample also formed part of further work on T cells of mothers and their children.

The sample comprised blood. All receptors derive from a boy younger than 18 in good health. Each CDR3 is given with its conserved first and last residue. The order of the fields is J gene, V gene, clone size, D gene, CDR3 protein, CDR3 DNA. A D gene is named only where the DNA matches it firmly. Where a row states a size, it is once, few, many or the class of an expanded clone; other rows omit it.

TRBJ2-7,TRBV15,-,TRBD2,CATSSGREGPEQYF,TGTGCCACCAGCAGTGGGCGGGAGGGCCCCGAGCAGTACTTC
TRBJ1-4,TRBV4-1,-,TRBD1,CASSLEPGQGVEKLFF,TGCGCCAGCAGCCTCGAGCCGGGACAGGGGGTTGAAAAACTGTTTTTT
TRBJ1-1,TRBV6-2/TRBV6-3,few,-,CASNLQGLTEAFF,TGTGCCAGCAACCTACAGGGATTAACTGAAGCTTTCTTT
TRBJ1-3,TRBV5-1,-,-,CASSVGGGTGNTIYF,TGCGCCAGCAGCGTTGGCGGGGGGACTGGAAACACCATATATTTT
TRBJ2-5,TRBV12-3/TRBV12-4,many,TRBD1,CASRDRGETQYF,TGTGCCAGCAGGGACAGGGGAGAGACCCAGTACTTC
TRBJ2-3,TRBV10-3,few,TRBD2,CAIRDSGGTQYF,TGTGCCATCAGGGATAGCGGGGGGACGCAGTATTTT
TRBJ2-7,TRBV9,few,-,CASSPNEGPISYEQYF,TGTGCCAGCAGCCCAAATGAGGGTCCTATCTCCTACGAGCAGTACTTC
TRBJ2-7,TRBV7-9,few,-,CASSYQSYEQYF,TGTGCCAGCAGCTACCAGTCCTACGAGCAGTACTTC
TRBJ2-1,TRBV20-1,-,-,CSAPRSSLNEQFF,TGCAGTGCTCCCCGGTCTAGCCTAAATGAGCAGTTCTTC
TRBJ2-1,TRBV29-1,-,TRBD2,CSVEGGGEGRYNEQFF,TGCAGCGTTGAAGGGGGCGGGGAGGGTCGTTACAATGAGCAGTTCTTC
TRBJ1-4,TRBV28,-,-,CASRPGHPNEKLFF,TGTGCCAGCAGGCCGGGACACCCTAATGAAAAACTGTTTTTT
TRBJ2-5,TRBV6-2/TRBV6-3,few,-,CASSSTRETKYF,TGTGCCAGCAGTTCAACAAGGGAGACCAAGTACTTC
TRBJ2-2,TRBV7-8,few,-,CASSLAIGQTGELFF,TGTGCCAGCAGCTTGGCCATCGGCCAGACCGGGGAGCTGTTTTTT
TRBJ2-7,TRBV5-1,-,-,CASSIGTGSGEQYF,TGCGCCAGCAGCATAGGGACGGGCAGCGGAGAGCAGTACTTC
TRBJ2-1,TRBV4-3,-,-,CASSLGRGAGNEQFF,TGCGCCAGCAGCCTAGGCAGGGGCGCTGGGAATGAGCAGTTCTTC
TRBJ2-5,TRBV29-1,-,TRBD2,CSVGAPGLGPEETQYF,TGCAGCGTTGGGGCTCCGGGACTAGGGCCTGAAGAGACCCAGTACTTC